The rows below give T cell receptor beta chains drawn from one sample of a study of CD8+ T cells in alopecia areata. The assay was immunoSEQ multiplex PCR, and TCRdb's table has in-frame clones only and misses some. The repertoire holds roughly 110,000 clones, with 50% to 65% as singletons. The sequencing used CD4+ T cells sorted from blood, collected at week 24, from a patient treated with tofacitinib. These receptors were obtained from a human donor with alopecia areata. Both conserved end residues are part of each CDR3. D genes are given only for firm matches. Clone size, where shown, is once, few, many, or a class for clones that have expanded.

length,D,size,J,V,DNA,CDR3
13,.,.,TRBJ1-6,TRBV30,TGTGCCTGGAGTAGACTCGGTGTAGCACCCCTCCACTTT,CAWSRLGVAPLHF
12,.,.,TRBJ1-1,TRBV29-1,TGCAGCGTTGACGGAGGGGACCCTGAAGCTTTCTTT,CSVDGGDPEAFF
13,TRBD1,.,TRBJ1-6,TRBV2,TGTGCTAGCAGGGGACAGTTGAATTCACCCCTCCACTTT,CASRGQLNSPLHF
13,.,.,TRBJ2-1,TRBV7-9,TGTGCCAGCAGCACCCGGGGAAGCGGAGAGCAGTTCTTC,CASSTRGSGEQFF
16,TRBD1,few,TRBJ1-5,TRBV7-8,TGTGCCAGCAGTGGGACAGGGACGGTATTCGGTCAGCCCCAGCATTTT,CASSGTGTVFGQPQHF
15,.,.,TRBJ1-2,TRBV30,TGTGCCTGGAGTACGATGGACAGTCGTAACTATGGCTACACCTTC,CAWSTMDSRNYGYTF
14,TRBD2,.,TRBJ2-7,TRBV30,TGTGCCTGGAGTGGGACTAGCAGCCTGGGGAAGCAGTACTTC,CAWSGTSSLGKQYF
14,.,few,TRBJ1-6,TRBV5-1,TGCGCCAGCAGCCCCGACAGCTATAATTCACCCCTCCACTTT,CASSPDSYNSPLHF
15,TRBD1,few,TRBJ1-6,TRBV13,TGTGCCAGCAGCCCGCTGACAGGGAATAATTCACCCCTCCACTTT,CASSPLTGNNSPLHF
18,TRBD1,once,TRBJ2-1,TRBV29-1,TGCAGCGTTGAAGGTTTAGCCCCGGGACAGGGGGCGGTAAATGAGCAGTTCTTC,CSVEGLAPGQGAVNEQFF
14,TRBD2,few,TRBJ2-1,TRBV6-1,TGTGCCAGCAGGAGTAGCGGGCCCTACAATGAGCAGTTCTTC,CASRSSGPYNEQFF
12,.,few,TRBJ1-2,TRBV2,TGTGCCAGCAGGGGACGAAACTATGGCTACACCTTC,CASRGRNYGYTF
16,TRBD1,few,TRBJ1-5,TRBV7-8,TGTGCCAGCAGGGTGGACAGGGGGGTCGGCAATCAGCCCCAGCATTTT,CASRVDRGVGNQPQHF
14,TRBD2,.,TRBJ2-1,TRBV6-5,TGTGCCAGCAAGGTAGCGGGGACCCGGGGTGAGCAGTTCTTC,CASKVAGTRGEQFF
11,.,.,TRBJ2-7,TRBV2,TGTGCCAGCAGTTCCGGAGAGGAGCAGTACTTC,CASSSGEEQYF
14,.,.,TRBJ1-5,TRBV11-2,TGTGCCAGCAGCTTAATGGGCGGCAATCAGCCCCAGCATTTT,CASSLMGGNQPQHF
14,TRBD2,once,TRBJ2-1,TRBV29-1,TGCAGCGCCCGCCGCGGGGGGATAAACAATGAGCAGTTCTTC,CSARRGGINNEQFF
16,TRBD2,.,TRBJ2-5,TRBV5-5,TGTGCCAGCAGCTTGGTCCCCGGACTAGCTCAAGAGACCCAGTACTTC,CASSLVPGLAQETQYF
16,TRBD1,.,TRBJ2-5,TRBV11-3,TGTGCCAGCAGCCAAACCGGGACAGTTGGGCAAGAGACCCAGTACTTC,CASSQTGTVGQETQYF
11,TRBD1,.,TRBJ2-7,TRBV25-1,TGTGCCAGCAGCCGACAGGGTTTCATGTACTTC,CASSRQGFMYF
16,.,.,TRBJ1-1,TRBV7-9,TGTGCCAGCAGCTCCGACCGAAGGGGGAAGGAGGGTGAAGCTTTCTTT,CASSSDRRGKEGEAFF
11,.,few,TRBJ2-7,TRBV7-6,TGTGCCAGCAGCTTATCACAAGTGGAGTACTTC,CASSLSQVEYF
15,TRBD1,few,TRBJ1-6,TRBV7-2,TGTGCCAGCAGCTTTACGGACAGGGGTGATTCACCCCTCCACTTT,CASSFTDRGDSPLHF
11,TRBD1,few,TRBJ2-4,TRBV29-1,TGCAGCGTTTTGCAGGGGGCGTGTCAGTACTTC,CSVLQGACQYF
14,.,.,TRBJ1-1,TRBV18,TGTGCCAGCTCACCAGCCACCTTGAACACTGAAGCTTTCTTT,CASSPATLNTEAFF
15,TRBD2,once,TRBJ2-7,TRBV7-2,TGTGCCAGCAGCGAAACTAGCGGAAAGGGCTACGAGCAGTACTTC,CASSETSGKGYEQYF
13,.,.,TRBJ1-2,TRBV15,TGTGCCACCAGTAGAGCCGAGGGCTATGGCTACACCTTC,CATSRAEGYGYTF
13,TRBD2,few,TRBJ2-1,TRBV15,TGTGCCACCAGCAGCCAAATGCCTAGCGGGGAGTTCTTC,CATSSQMPSGEFF
12,TRBD1,.,TRBJ1-2,TRBV29-1,TGCAGCGTTTCGACAGGGGTATATGGCTACACCTTC,CSVSTGVYGYTF
14,.,.,TRBJ1-1,TRBV5-1,TGCGCCAGCAGCTTGGAAGGGGGGAACACTGAAGCTTTCTTT,CASSLEGGNTEAFF
14,.,.,TRBJ2-5,TRBV5-1,TGCGCCAGCAGCGATTTGGGGGCCGATGAGACCCAGTACTTC,CASSDLGADETQYF
15,TRBD1,.,TRBJ1-2,TRBV4-3,TGCGCCAGCAGCCATGGGGACAGGCGAAACTATGGCTACACCTTC,CASSHGDRRNYGYTF
14,TRBD1,once,TRBJ2-1,TRBV7-6,TGTGCCAGCAGCTCCGGGACAGGGGCCAATGAGCAGTTCTTC,CASSSGTGANEQFF
16,TRBD1,.,TRBJ2-1,TRBV6-5,TGTGCCAGCAGTTACTCGGGGTGGACAGGCTACAATGAGCAGTTCTTC,CASSYSGWTGYNEQFF
15,TRBD2,.,TRBJ2-5,TRBV4-2,TGTGCCAGCAGCCATCTAGCGGGGGAGGGAGAGACCCAGTACTTC,CASSHLAGEGETQYF
13,TRBD1,.,TRBJ1-6,TRBV7-2,TGTGCCAGCAGCACCACAGGGGAGTCACCCCTCCACTTT,CASSTTGESPLHF
16,TRBD1,.,TRBJ2-1,TRBV5-1,TGCGCCAGCAGCCCCGTCCCGGGACAGGCTTACAATGAGCAGTTCTTC,CASSPVPGQAYNEQFF
14,TRBD1,.,TRBJ1-2,TRBV6-5,TGTGCCAGCAGTCGGACAGGCGGTCTTGGGGGCTACACCTTC,CASSRTGGLGGYTF
14,.,few,TRBJ1-4,TRBV30,TGTGCCTGGAGTGTAACGGGGTATAATGAAAAACTGTTTTTT,CAWSVTGYNEKLFF
14,.,.,TRBJ2-7,TRBV30,TGTGCCTGGGGGAGGTCCTTAACCTCTTACGAGCAGTACTTC,CAWGRSLTSYEQYF
11,.,.,TRBJ2-5,TRBV7-6,TGTGCCAGCGGCTCTCAAGAGACCCAGTACTTC,CASGSQETQYF
15,TRBD1,.,TRBJ1-1,TRBV7-9,TGTGCCAGCAGCACGTACAGGGGAAATCACACTGAAGCTTTCTTT,CASSTYRGNHTEAFF
15,TRBD2,few,TRBJ2-3,TRBV9,TGTGCCAGCAGCGTAGGTGGACTAGCGACGGATACGCAGTATTTT,CASSVGGLATDTQYF
13,.,few,TRBJ2-5,TRBV30,TGTGCCTGGAGTGTGGAGGGATTTGGGACCCAGTACTTC,CAWSVEGFGTQYF
12,.,.,TRBJ2-5,TRBV23-1,TGCGCCAGCAGTCACCCCCAAGAGACCCAGTACTTC,CASSHPQETQYF
15,.,.,TRBJ2-5,TRBV7-9,TGTGCCAGCAGCTGGGCCGGGACGGCGGGGGAGACCCAGTACTTC,CASSWAGTAGETQYF
14,.,.,TRBJ2-7,TRBV13,TGTGCCAGCAGCAGCCGGGGAGAGGACTACGAGCAGTACTTC,CASSSRGEDYEQYF
15,.,.,TRBJ1-6,TRBV5-6,TGTGCCAGCAGCTTCGGTGGGCTAGGTAATTCACCCCTCCACTTT,CASSFGGLGNSPLHF
15,.,few,TRBJ2-6,TRBV7-3,TGTGCCAGCAGCTCCGGGCTTACTGGGGCCAACGTCCTGACTTTC,CASSSGLTGANVLTF
14,.,few,TRBJ1-3,TRBV2,TGTGCCAGCAGTGGCGGCATCTCTGGAAACACCATATATTTT,CASSGGISGNTIYF
15,TRBD1,.,TRBJ1-2,TRBV6-5,TGTGCCAGCAGTTACGGGGGGACAGCACAATATGGCTACACCTTC,CASSYGGTAQYGYTF
15,.,.,TRBJ2-6,TRBV29-1,TGCAGCGTTGGGGGTCTCGGCTCTGGGGCCAACGTCCTGACTTTC,CSVGGLGSGANVLTF
13,.,.,TRBJ2-3,TRBV4-2,TGTGCCAGCAGCCCCCTCTCACAAGATACGCAGTATTTT,CASSPLSQDTQYF
18,TRBD2,.,TRBJ2-1,TRBV19,TGTGCCAGTAGTTCCTCCTCCGGGACTACCTCTCGCGGCAATGAGCAGTTCTTC,CASSSSSGTTSRGNEQFF
13,.,many,TRBJ1-1,TRBV11-2,TGTGCCAGCAGCAGAGGGTACGTCACTGAAGCTTTCTTT,CASSRGYVTEAFF